Below, 16 T cell receptor beta chains from the same sample are listed, as sequenced in a study of blood T cells in healthy people across ages (dated by TCRdb to between 2014 and 2017). Library creation used 5' RACE. The sequencer was an Illumina HiSeq 2500. A second PCR of about 7 to 12 cycles was run with a J-beta primer mix and a sample-barcoded 5' primer. Using fastp at Q25 and MiXCR, TCRdb reprocessed the public reads and kept productive beta chains. Here each entry gathers all rows of one CDR3 protein and keeps the most common genes and DNA. The sample records around 1.7 million distinct CDR3 sequences, over 25% of which are singletons. 7.7% of the sample rests with the top ten. The material sequenced was blood. All receptors come from a woman in her 30s in good health.

As regards this clonotype: At one end, the junction sequence differs from germline, possibly due to a read error. This chain uses TRBV20-1 with TRBJ2-7; TRBD2 matches at 9 bases. The germline V gene encodes CDR1 DFQATT and CDR2 SNEGSKA (reference sequence). This CDR3 is 19 amino acids long. CDR3 amino acids: CSARDSWANEGGGAFEQYF. CDR3 coding DNA: TGCAGCGCTAGAGATTCCTGGGCTAACGAGGGCGGGGGGGCGTTTGAGCAGTACTTC.

This clonotype was seen once. The rearrangement uses TRBV2 and TRBJ2-5; tentative D call: TRBD2 (6 bases). The CDR3 runs to 14 residues. V lost 7 bases to trimming and J lost 4 bases, with 16 bases between them. From germline, CDR1 is SNHLY and CDR2 FYNNEI. DNA for the CDR3: TGTGCCAGCACGATCCGGGACTCACGAGAGACCCAGTACTTC. Its protein is CASTIRDSRETQYF.

This clonotype was seen more than once but under ten times. The junction departs from the called germline gene at one end, perhaps through a read error. The CDR3 DNA follows: TGTGCCTGCAGTTTCGCTGATACGCAGTATTTT. This gives the protein CACSFADTQYF. The chain has TRBV12-3 or TRBV12-4 and TRBJ2-3; D unclear. The CDR3 covers 11 residues.

With respect to this clonotype: Its ends do not fully match the called genes, so a read error is possible. V gene TRBV15 combines with J gene TRBJ2-2; 8 positions match TRBD1. The CDR3 spans 16 residues. The germline V gene has CDR1 LNHNV and CDR2 YYDKDF (reference sequence). CDR3 residues: CAISRAGTGDTGELFF. The CDR3 bases are TGTGCCATCAGCAGAGCCGGGACAGGAGACACCGGGGAGCTGTTTTTT.

This clonotype came up a few times. The chain is built from TRBV7-2 and TRBJ2-7; the match to TRBD2 covers 11 bases. The CDR3 covers 15 residues. The germline CDR1 and CDR2 sequences are SGHTA and FQGNSA. After removal of 4 bases from V and 6 bases from J, the junction contained 8 bases not matched to a gene. The CDR3 nucleotides read TGTGCCAGCAGCTCATATAGCGGGAGGGCTACCGAGCAGTACTTC. It codes for CASSSYSGRATEQYF.

This clonotype was observed a handful of times. This chain connects TRBV30 to TRBJ2-1; D uncertain. CDR3 length: 12 amino acids. Trimming cost V 2 bases and J 7 bases, with 9 bases left between them. Germline V gene data show CDR1 as GTSNPN and CDR2 as SVGIG (reference sequence). CDR3 region: CAWSPTWNEQFF. CDR3 nucleotides: TGTGCCTGGAGTCCAACGTGGAATGAGCAGTTCTTC.

This clonotype appeared a few times. This chain joins TRBV6-1 and TRBJ2-2; no clear D. Germline V gives CDR1 MNHNS, CDR2 SASEGT. V lost 3 bases to trimming and J lost 4 bases, with 3 bases between them. The CDR3 spans 12 residues. The CDR3 nucleotides read TGTGCCAGCAGTGATTTCACCGGGGAGCTGTTTTTT. Translated: CASSDFTGELFF.

This chain uses TRBV28 with TRBJ2-5; the D is unclear. The DNA end is a closer match to TRBJ2-4, so the J assignment may be wrong. The CDR3 loop spans 11 amino acids. Germline CDR1 MDHEN, CDR2 SYDVKM. The CDR3 DNA follows: TGTGCCAGCAGTGGTTTAGGCATTCAGTACTTC. Translation gives CASSGLGIQYF.

This chain connects TRBV4-1 to TRBJ2-7; 9 bases align to TRBD2. The CDR3 loop spans 15 amino acids. The V gene's germline CDR1 is MGHRA and CDR2 YSYEKL. V dropped 1 base and J dropped 2; count of bases not matched to a gene: 3. DNA for the CDR3: TGCGCCAGCAGCCAAGCTAGCGGGGTGACCTACGAGCAGTACTTC. This sequence encodes CASSQASGVTYEQYF.

The rearrangement uses TRBV7-9 and TRBJ2-3; D may match TRBD1 or TRBD2 (5 bases each). Deletions cut 5 bases from V and 2 bases from J, with 14 bases between. Germline CDR1 is SEHNR and CDR2 is FQNEAQ (reference sequence). This CDR3 contains 15 residues. CDR3 DNA sequence: TGTGCCAGCAGCCAAGACCGGGGCCCCACAGATACGCAGTATTTT. This encodes CASSQDRGPTDTQYF.

The V gene is TRBV5-1, the J gene TRBJ2-7, with D perhaps matching TRBD1 (6 bases). The CDR3 consists of 14 residues. Trimming stripped 3 bases from V and 6 bases from J, with 16 bases between. CDR1 and CDR2 (germline): SGHRS, YFSETQ. The CDR3 sequence: CASSSGRQTGEQYF. The CDR3 bases are TGCGCCAGCAGCTCCGGAAGACAGACAGGCGAGCAGTACTTC.

This clonotype was observed at least ten times. In DNA form, the CDR3 reads TGTGCCACCAGCAGAGGGACAGGGCTACCGCAAGAGACCCAGTACTTC. It codes for CATSRGTGLPQETQYF. The rearrangement joins TRBV15 to TRBJ2-5, with 8 bases aligning to TRBD1. Unmatched junction bases numbered 6, after V lost 1 base and J lost 2 bases. The CDR3 runs to 16 residues. Germline V CDR1 and CDR2: LNHNV, YYDKDF (reference sequence). The full variable domain, rest sourced from reference TRBV15 and TRBJ2-5, is DAMVIQNPRYQVTQFGKPVTLSCSQTLNHNVMYWYQQKSSQAPKLLFHYYDKDFNNEADTPDNFQSRRPNTSFCFLDIRSPGLGDTAMYLCATSRGTGLPQETQYFGPGTRLLVL.

This clonotype was seen ten or more times. The rearrangement joins TRBV20-1 to TRBJ2-7, with TRBD2 matching 7 bases. This CDR3 spans 14 amino acids. Germline V gives CDR1 DFQATT, CDR2 SNEGSKA (reference sequence). V lost 0 bases to trimming and J lost 0 bases; unmatched junction nucleotides: 2. As DNA, the CDR3 is TGCAGTGCTAGAGAGGGGGGGGTCTCCTACGAGCAGTACTTC. It encodes CSAREGGVSYEQYF.

The chain employs TRBV6-2 or TRBV6-3 and TRBJ2-7; D ambiguous. CDR3 length equals 15 residues. V lost 0 bases and J lost 6, with 15 bases in between. The germline gives CDR1 MNHEY, CDR2 SVGEGT. CDR3 sequence: CASSYSDLYPSEQYF. The CDR3 DNA is TGTGCCAGCAGTTACTCGGACCTGTACCCCTCCGAGCAGTACTTC.

This clonotype occurred a few times. V is TRBV27 and J is TRBJ2-7, with D possibly TRBD1 on 6 matching bases. The CDR3 loop spans 15 amino acids. V lost 6 bases and J 2 bases, leaving 17 bases between the germline ends. In germline, CDR1 is MNHEY, CDR2 SMNVEV (reference sequence). CDR3 loop: CASSRTVRRTYEQYF. DNA of the CDR3: TGTGCCAGCAGCCGGACAGTCAGGCGGACCTACGAGCAGTACTTC.

The chain joins TRBV10-1 to TRBJ1-5; the D is unclear. This CDR3 is built from 12 residues. Trimming pared 2 bases from V and 8 bases from J, leaving 7 bases between. The V gene's germline CDR1 is WNHNN and CDR2 SYGVQD (reference sequence). The CDR3 loop reads CASSEDGKPQHF. CDR3 nucleotide sequence: TGCGCCAGCAGTGAGGATGGAAAGCCCCAGCATTTT.